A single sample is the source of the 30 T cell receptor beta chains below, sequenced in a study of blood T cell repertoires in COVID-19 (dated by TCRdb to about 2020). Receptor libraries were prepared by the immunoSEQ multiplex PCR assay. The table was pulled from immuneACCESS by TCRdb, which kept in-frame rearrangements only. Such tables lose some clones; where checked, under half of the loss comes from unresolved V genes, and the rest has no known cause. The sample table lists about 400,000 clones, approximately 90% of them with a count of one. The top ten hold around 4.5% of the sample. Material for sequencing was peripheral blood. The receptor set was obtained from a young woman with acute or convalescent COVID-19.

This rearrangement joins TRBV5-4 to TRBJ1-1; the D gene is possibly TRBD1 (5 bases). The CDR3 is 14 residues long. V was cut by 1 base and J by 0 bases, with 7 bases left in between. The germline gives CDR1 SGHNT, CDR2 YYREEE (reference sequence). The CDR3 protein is CASSLRQLNTEAFF. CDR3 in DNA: TGTGCCAGCAGCTTGCGACAGTTGAACACTGAAGCTTTCTTT. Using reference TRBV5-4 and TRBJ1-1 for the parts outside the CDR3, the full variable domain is ETGVTQSPTHLIKTRGQQVTLRCSSQSGHNTVSWYQQALGQGPQFIFQYYREEENGRGNFPPRFSGLQFPNYSSELNVNALELDDSALYLCASSLRQLNTEAFFGQGTRLTVV.

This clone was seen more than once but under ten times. CDR3 residues: CASSLEQGLPNTEAFF. The CDR3 bases are TGTGCCAGCAGCTTAGAGCAGGGACTACCGAACACTGAAGCTTTCTTT. This chain links TRBV11-2 with TRBJ1-1, with D maybe TRBD1 (5 bases). Germline CDR1 reads SGHAT; CDR2 reads FQNNGV. Trimming left V 0 bases short and J 1 base short, with 12 bases between. The length of the CDR3 is 16 residues.

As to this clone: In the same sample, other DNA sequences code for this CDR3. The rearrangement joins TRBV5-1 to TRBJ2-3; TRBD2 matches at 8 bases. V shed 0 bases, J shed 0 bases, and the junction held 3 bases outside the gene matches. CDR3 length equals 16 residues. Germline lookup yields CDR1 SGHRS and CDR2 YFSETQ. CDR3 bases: TGCGCCAGCAGCTTGGGATTAGCGGGAAGCACAGATACGCAGTATTTT. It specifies CASSLGLAGSTDTQYF.

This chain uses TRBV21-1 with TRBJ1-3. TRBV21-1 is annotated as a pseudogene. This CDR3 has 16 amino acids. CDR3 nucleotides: TGTGCCAGCAGCAAAGCGCTAGGGGGGGCTGGAAACACCATATATTTT. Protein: CASSKALGGAGNTIYF.

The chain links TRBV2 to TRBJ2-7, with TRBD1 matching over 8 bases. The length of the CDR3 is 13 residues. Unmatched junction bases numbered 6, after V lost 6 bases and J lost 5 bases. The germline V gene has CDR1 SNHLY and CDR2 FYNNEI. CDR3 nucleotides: TGTGCCAGCAGCACCGACAGGGGCGACGAGCAGTACTTC. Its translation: CASSTDRGDEQYF.

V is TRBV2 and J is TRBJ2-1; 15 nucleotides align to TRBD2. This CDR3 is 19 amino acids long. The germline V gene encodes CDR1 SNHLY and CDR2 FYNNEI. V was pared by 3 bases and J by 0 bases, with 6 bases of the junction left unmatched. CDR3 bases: TGTGCCAGCAGTGAGGGACTAGCGGGGGGCCGCCGCTCCTACAATGAGCAGTTCTTC. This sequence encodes CASSEGLAGGRRSYNEQFF.

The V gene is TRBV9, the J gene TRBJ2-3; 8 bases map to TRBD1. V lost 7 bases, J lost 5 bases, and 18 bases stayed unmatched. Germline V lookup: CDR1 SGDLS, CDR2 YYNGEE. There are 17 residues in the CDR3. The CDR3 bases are TGTGCCAGCTCCCCAGGGACAGGATATCTTCCTGTAGATACGCAGTATTTT. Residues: CASSPGTGYLPVDTQYF.

The CDR3 coding sequence is TGTGCCAGCCGGCCCCAGACAGGGGGATGGTTCTTC. This gives the protein CASRPQTGGWFF. The J gene is TRBJ2-1, the V gene TRBV6-5, with 9 bases fitting TRBD1. The length of the CDR3 is 12 residues. From germline, CDR1 is MNHEY and CDR2 SVGAGI. With 8 bases clipped from V and 15 bases from J, the junction kept 11 bases outside the gene matches.

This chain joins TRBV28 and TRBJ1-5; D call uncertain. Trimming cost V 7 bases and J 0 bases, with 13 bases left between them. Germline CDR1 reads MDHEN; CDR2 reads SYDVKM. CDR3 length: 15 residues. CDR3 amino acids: CASTLGGYSNQPQHF. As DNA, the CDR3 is TGTGCCAGCACCTTGGGAGGATATAGCAATCAGCCCCAGCATTTT.

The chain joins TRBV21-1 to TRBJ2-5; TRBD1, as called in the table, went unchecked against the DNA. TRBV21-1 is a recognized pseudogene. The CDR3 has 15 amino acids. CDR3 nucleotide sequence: TGTGCCAGCAGCAAAGTTGCCAGGGGGCAAGAGACCCAGTACTTC. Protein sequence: CASSKVARGQETQYF.

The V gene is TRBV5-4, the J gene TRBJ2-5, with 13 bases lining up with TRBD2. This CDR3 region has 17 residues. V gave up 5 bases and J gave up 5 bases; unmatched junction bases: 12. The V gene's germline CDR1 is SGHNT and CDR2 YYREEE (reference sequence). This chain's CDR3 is CASSPGTSGILLETQYF. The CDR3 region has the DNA TGTGCCAGCAGTCCCGGGACTAGCGGGATATTGTTGGAGACCCAGTACTTC.

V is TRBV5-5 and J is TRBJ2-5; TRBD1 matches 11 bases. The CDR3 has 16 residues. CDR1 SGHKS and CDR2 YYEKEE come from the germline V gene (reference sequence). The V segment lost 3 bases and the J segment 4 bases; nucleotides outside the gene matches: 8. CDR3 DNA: TGTGCCAGCAGCTCACGGACAGGGGGCGGGGGAGAGACCCAGTACTTC. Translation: CASSSRTGGGGETQYF.

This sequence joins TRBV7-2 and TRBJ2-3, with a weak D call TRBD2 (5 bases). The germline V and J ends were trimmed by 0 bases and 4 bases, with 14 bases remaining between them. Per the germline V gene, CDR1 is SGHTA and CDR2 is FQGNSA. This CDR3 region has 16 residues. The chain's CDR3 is CASSLARWAGADTQYF. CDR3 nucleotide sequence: TGTGCCAGCAGCTTAGCGCGGTGGGCCGGGGCAGATACGCAGTATTTT.

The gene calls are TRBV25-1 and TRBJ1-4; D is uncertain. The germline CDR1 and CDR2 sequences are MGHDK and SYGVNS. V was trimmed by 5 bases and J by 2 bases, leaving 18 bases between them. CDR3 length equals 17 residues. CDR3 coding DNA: TGTGCCAGCAGTCTTGTAGTTCGGTTGCGTACTAATGAAAAACTGTTTTTT. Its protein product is CASSLVVRLRTNEKLFF.

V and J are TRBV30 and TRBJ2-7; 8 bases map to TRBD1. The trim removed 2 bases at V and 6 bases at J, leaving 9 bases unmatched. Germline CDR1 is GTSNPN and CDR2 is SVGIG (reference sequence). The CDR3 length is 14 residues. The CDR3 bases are TGTGCCTGGAGTCGAGGACAGGGCTGGGGCGAGCAGTACTTC. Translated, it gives CAWSRGQGWGEQYF.

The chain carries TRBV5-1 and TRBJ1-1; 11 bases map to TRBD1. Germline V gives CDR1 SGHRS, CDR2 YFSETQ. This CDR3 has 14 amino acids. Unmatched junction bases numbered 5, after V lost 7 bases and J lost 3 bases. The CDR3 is CASGKGQGDTEAFF. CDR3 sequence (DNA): TGCGCCAGCGGTAAGGGACAGGGGGACACTGAAGCTTTCTTT.

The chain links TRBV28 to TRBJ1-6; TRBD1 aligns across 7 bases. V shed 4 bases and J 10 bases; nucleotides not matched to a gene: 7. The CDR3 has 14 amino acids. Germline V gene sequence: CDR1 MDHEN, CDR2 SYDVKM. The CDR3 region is CASSSYRGESPLHF. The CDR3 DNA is TGTGCCAGCAGTTCCTACAGGGGTGAATCACCCCTCCACTTT.

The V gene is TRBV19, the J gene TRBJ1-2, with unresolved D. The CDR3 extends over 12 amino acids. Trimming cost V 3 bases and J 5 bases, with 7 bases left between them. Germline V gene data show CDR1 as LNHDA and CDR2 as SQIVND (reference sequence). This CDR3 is CASSIQQYGYTF. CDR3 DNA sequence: TGTGCCAGTAGTATTCAACAGTATGGCTACACCTTC.

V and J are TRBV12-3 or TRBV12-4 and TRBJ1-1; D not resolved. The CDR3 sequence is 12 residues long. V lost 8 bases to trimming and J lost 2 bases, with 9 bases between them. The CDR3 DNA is TGTGCCAGCCGTTCGGGTAACACTGAAGCTTTCTTT. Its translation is CASRSGNTEAFF.

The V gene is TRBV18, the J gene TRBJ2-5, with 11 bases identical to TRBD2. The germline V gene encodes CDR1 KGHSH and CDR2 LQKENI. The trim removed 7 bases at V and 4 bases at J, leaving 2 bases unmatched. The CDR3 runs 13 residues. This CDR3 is CASYGTSGETQYF. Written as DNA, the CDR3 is TGTGCCAGCTATGGGACTAGCGGAGAGACCCAGTACTTC.

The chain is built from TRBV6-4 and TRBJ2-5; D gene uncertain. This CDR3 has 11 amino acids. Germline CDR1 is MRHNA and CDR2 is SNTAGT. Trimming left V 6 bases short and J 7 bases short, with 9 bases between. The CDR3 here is CASRKPGTQYF. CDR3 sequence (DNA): TGTGCCAGCAGAAAACCGGGGACCCAGTACTTC.

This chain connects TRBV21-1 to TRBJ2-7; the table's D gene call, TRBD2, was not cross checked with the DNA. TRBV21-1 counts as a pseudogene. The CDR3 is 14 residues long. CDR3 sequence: CASSMRVLSYEQYF. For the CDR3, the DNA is TGTGCCAGCAGTATGAGGGTTCTTTCCTACGAGCAGTACTTC.

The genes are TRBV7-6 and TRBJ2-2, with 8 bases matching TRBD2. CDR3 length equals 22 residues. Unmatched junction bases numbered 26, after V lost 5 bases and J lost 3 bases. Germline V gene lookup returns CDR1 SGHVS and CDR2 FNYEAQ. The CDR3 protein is CASSGRSAGRGGLASYTGELFF. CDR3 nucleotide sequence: TGTGCCAGCAGCGGGCGGTCCGCAGGTCGGGGGGGGCTAGCGAGTTACACCGGGGAGCTGTTTTTT.

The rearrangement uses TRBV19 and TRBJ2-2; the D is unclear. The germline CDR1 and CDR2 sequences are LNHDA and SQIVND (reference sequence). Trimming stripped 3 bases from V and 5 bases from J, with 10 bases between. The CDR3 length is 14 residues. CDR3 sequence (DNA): TGTGCCAGTAGTATCCCTACAGTTACCGGGGAGCTGTTTTTT. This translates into CASSIPTVTGELFF.

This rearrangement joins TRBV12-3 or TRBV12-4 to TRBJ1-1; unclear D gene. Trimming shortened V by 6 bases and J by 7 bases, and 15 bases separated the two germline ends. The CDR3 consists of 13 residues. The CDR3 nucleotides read TGTGCCAGCAGCATTACTCAGGTGATTGAAGCTTTCTTT. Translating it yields CASSITQVIEAFF.

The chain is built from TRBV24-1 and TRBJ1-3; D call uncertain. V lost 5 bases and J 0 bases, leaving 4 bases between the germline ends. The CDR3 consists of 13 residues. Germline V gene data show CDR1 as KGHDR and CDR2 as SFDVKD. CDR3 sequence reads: CATSANSGNTIYF. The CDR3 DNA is TGTGCCACCAGTGCTAACTCTGGAAACACCATATATTTT.

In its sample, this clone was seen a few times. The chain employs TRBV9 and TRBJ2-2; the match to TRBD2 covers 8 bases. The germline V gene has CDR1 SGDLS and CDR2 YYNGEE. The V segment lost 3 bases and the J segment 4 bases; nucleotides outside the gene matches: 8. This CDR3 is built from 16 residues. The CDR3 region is CASSASGGPGTGELFF. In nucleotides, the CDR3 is TGTGCCAGCAGCGCCTCGGGGGGGCCGGGCACCGGGGAGCTGTTTTTT.

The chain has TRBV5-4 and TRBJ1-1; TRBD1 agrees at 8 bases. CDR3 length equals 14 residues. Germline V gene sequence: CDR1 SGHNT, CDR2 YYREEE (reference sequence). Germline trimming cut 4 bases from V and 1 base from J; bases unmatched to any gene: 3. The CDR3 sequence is CASSPGQGNTEAFF. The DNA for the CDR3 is TGTGCCAGCAGCCCAGGACAGGGGAACACTGAAGCTTTCTTT.

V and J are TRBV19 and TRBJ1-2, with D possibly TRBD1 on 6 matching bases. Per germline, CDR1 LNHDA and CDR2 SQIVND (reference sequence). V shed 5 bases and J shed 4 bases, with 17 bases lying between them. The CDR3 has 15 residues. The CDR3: CASSLGTPYTYGYTF. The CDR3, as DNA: TGTGCCAGTAGTCTCGGGACACCTTACACCTATGGCTACACCTTC.

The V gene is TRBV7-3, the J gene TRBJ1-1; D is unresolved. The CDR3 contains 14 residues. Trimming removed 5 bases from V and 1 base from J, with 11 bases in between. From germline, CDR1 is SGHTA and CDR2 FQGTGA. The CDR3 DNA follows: TGTGCCAGCAGCCGTACCCGGGAGAACACTGAAGCTTTCTTT. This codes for CASSRTRENTEAFF.